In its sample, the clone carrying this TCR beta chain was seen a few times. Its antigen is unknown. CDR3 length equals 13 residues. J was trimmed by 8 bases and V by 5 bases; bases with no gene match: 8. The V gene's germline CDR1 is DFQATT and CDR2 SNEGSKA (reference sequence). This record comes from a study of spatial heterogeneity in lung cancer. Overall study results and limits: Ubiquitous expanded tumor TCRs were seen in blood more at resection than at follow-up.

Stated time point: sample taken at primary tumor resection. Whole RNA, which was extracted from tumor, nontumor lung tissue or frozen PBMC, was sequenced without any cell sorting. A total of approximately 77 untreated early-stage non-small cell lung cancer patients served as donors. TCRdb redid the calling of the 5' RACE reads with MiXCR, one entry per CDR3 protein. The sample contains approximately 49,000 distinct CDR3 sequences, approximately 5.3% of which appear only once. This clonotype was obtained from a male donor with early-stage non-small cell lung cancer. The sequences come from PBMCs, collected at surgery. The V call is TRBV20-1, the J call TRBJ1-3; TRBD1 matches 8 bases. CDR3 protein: CSAADRGGDTIYF. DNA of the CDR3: TGCAGTGCTGCCGACAGGGGAGGGGACACCATATATTTT.